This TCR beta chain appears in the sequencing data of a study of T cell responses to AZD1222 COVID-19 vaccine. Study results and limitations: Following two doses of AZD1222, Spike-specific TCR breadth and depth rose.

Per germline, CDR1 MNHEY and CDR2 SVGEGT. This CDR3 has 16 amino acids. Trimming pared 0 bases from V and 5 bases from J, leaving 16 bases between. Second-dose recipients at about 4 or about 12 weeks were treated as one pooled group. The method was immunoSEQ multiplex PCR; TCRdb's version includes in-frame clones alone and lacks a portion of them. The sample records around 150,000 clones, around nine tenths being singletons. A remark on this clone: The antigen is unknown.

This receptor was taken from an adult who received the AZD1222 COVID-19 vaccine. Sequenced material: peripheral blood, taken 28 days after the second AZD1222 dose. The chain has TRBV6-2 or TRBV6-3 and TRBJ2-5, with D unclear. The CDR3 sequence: CASSYSRLPGVETQYF. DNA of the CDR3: TGTGCCAGCAGTTACTCGAGGCTTCCGGGCGTGGAGACCCAGTACTTC.